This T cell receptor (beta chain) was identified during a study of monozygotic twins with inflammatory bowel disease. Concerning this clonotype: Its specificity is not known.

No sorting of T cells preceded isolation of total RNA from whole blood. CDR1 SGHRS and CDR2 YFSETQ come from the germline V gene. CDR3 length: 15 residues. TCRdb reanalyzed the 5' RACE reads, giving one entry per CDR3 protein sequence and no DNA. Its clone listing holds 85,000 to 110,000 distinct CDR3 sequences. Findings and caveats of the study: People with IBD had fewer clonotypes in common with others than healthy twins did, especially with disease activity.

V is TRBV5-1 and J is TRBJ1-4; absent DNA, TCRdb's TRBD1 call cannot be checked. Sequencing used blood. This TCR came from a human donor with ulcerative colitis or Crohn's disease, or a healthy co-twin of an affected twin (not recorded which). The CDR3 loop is CASSRGQGNIEKLFF.